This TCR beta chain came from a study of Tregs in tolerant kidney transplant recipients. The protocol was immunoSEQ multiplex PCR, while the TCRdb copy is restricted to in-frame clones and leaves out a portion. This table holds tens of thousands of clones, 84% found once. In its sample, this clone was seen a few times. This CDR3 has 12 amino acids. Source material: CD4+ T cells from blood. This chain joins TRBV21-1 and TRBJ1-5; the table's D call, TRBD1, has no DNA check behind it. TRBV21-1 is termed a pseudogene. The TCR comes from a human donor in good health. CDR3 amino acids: CASIIDTQPQHF. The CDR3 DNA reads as TGTGCCAGCATTATAGACACTCAGCCCCAGCATTTT.